Listed below are T cell receptor beta chains from one sample, sequenced in a study of radiation and T cells in renal cell carcinoma. Libraries were prepared by immunoSEQ multiplex PCR; TCRdb keeps only in-frame clonotypes and omits some of them. This sample has tens of thousands of clones; around three quarters occur once, and the top ten carry about 6.8%. Sample: blood, taken from a patient whose treatment included radiotherapy and nephrectomy. The receptors here all came from a man aged 60 to 75 with renal cell carcinoma. Both conserved end residues are part of each CDR3. The order of the fields is V gene, D gene, J gene, clone size, CDR3 DNA, CDR3 protein. The D gene is left open where the match is weak. Size is omitted from some rows. Given values are once, few, many or a class for expanded clones.

>TRBV6-5|-|TRBJ1-2|-
TGTGCCAGCAGTTTCACAGGGTTTAACGGCTACACCTTC
CASSFTGFNGYTF
>TRBV10-1|-|TRBJ2-5|-
TGCGCCAGCAGTGGCGGTCAGGAAGAGACCCAGTACTTC
CASSGGQEETQYF
>TRBV7-3|TRBD1|TRBJ1-1|-
TGTGCCAGCAGTCCCCGACAGGGGACGTTGCGGAGCACTGAAGCTTTCTTT
CASSPRQGTLRSTEAFF
>TRBV15|TRBD1|TRBJ2-5|-
TGTGCCACCAGCAGAGAACTGACAGGGGAAGAGACCCAGTACTTC
CATSRELTGEETQYF
>TRBV27|-|TRBJ1-5|-
TGTGCCAGCAGTTTTTATGGTCAGCCCCAGCATTTT
CASSFYGQPQHF
>TRBV14|-|TRBJ2-5|-
TGTGCCAGCAGCCACGGACCGAGGGAGACCCAGTACTTC
CASSHGPRETQYF
>TRBV9|TRBD2|TRBJ2-3|-
TGTGCCAGCAGCGTAGAAGCGACGGGGCTAGCGGGAGGTAATACGCAGTATTTT
CASSVEATGLAGGNTQYF
>TRBV6-4|TRBD1|TRBJ1-2|-
TGTGCCAGCAGTGACTACTCAGGGGGCCGGTATGGCTACACCTTC
CASSDYSGGRYGYTF
>TRBV10-3|TRBD2|TRBJ2-2|-
TGTGCCATCGCCCGAGGGACGGTGGGGGGGACCGGGGAGCTGTTTTTT
CAIARGTVGGTGELFF
>TRBV11-2|TRBD1|TRBJ2-1|-
TGTGCCAGCAGCTTAGATTACAGGGGCTACAATGAGCAGTTCTTC
CASSLDYRGYNEQFF
>TRBV5-6|TRBD1|TRBJ1-1|-
TGTGCCAGCAGCCGCGGGACAGTCTCTGAAGCTTTCTTT
CASSRGTVSEAFF
>TRBV19|-|TRBJ1-3|-
TGTGCCAGTTCGACAGGATTTATGGGAAACACCATATATTTT
CASSTGFMGNTIYF
>TRBV7-9|-|TRBJ2-7|-
TGTGCCAGCAGCTTTAGGGAGAGCTCCTACGAGCAGTACTTC
CASSFRESSYEQYF
>TRBV7-9|-|TRBJ2-1|-
TGTGCCAGCAGCTCCGGGACAAAGTGGGGCAATGAGCAGTTCTTC
CASSSGTKWGNEQFF
>TRBV12-5|TRBD1|TRBJ2-7|-
TGTGCTAGTGGTTTCTGGACAGGGCGCTTGGGGGAGCAGTACTTC
CASGFWTGRLGEQYF
>TRBV29-1|-|TRBJ2-5|-
TGCAGCGTTGTGGCCCCCGGGCGCCAAGAGACCCAGTACTTC
CSVVAPGRQETQYF
>TRBV7-9|-|TRBJ2-3|-
TGTGCCAGCAGCGGACGGACAGAGGCAGATACGCAGTATTTT
CASSGRTEADTQYF
>TRBV6-5|-|TRBJ1-1|few
TGTGCCAGCAGTTACTCCGGGTATGCAGCTTTCTTT
CASSYSGYAAFF
>TRBV5-1|-|TRBJ2-2|once
TGCGCCAGCAGCTTGGAACTGGACCGGAGGGAGAACACCGGGGAGCTGTTTTTT
CASSLELDRRENTGELFF
>TRBV2|-|TRBJ1-3|-
TGTGCCAGCAGCGGGACCGGATACTCTGGAAACACCATATATTTT
CASSGTGYSGNTIYF
>TRBV4-3|-|TRBJ2-1|-
TGCGCCAGCAGCCAAGAGGAGGGGGGCAGGAATGAGCAGTTCTTC
CASSQEEGGRNEQFF
>TRBV7-6|-|TRBJ1-1|once
TGTGCCAGCAGCTTAATAAGGGGGGGGGCTTTCTTT
CASSLIRGGAFF
>TRBV2|-|TRBJ2-7|-
TGTGCCAGCAATGTGGTGGACTTCTACGAGCAGTACTTC
CASNVVDFYEQYF
>TRBV19|TRBD2|TRBJ2-1|-
TGTGCCAGTAGTATAAGCGGACTAGCGGGCAATGAGCAGTTCTTC
CASSISGLAGNEQFF
>TRBV5-1|TRBD2|TRBJ2-1|-
TGCGCCAGCAAAGGGACACTAGCGGGAGGCTACAATGAGCAGTTCTTC
CASKGTLAGGYNEQFF
>TRBV29-1|TRBD1|TRBJ2-7|-
TGCAGCGTGACACCGGGACAGACCTACGAGCAGTACTTC
CSVTPGQTYEQYF
>TRBV5-4|TRBD1|TRBJ1-2|-
TGTGCCGGCATGCCCGACAGGGGCTTCGATGGCTACACCTTC
CAGMPDRGFDGYTF
>TRBV5-1|-|TRBJ2-5|-
TGCGCCAGCAGCTTGGGTTGGATCCAAGAGACCCAGTACTTC
CASSLGWIQETQYF
>TRBV9|-|TRBJ1-3|-
TGTGCCAGCAGCGTAGAATTCGGGGGGGTGCCACAAAACACCATATATTTT
CASSVEFGGVPQNTIYF
>TRBV10-3|-|TRBJ1-3|once
TGTGCCATCAGAGACAGCGCCGGGGGTATCACCATATATTTT
CAIRDSAGGITIYF
>TRBV21-1|-|TRBJ1-4|-
TGTGCCAGCGGTCCACTCTTTGATGAAAAACTGTTTTTT
CASGPLFDEKLFF
>TRBV2|-|TRBJ2-2|-
TGTGCCAGCAGCCGGACTGAGAACACCGGGGAGCTGTTTTTT
CASSRTENTGELFF
>TRBV7-9|-|TRBJ2-1|-
TGTGCCAGCAGCTTCTCTTACAATGAGCAGTTCTTC
CASSFSYNEQFF
>TRBV11-2|TRBD2|TRBJ2-4|-
TGTGCCAGCAGCGCATTAGCGGGAGGAAACATTCAGTACTTC
CASSALAGGNIQYF